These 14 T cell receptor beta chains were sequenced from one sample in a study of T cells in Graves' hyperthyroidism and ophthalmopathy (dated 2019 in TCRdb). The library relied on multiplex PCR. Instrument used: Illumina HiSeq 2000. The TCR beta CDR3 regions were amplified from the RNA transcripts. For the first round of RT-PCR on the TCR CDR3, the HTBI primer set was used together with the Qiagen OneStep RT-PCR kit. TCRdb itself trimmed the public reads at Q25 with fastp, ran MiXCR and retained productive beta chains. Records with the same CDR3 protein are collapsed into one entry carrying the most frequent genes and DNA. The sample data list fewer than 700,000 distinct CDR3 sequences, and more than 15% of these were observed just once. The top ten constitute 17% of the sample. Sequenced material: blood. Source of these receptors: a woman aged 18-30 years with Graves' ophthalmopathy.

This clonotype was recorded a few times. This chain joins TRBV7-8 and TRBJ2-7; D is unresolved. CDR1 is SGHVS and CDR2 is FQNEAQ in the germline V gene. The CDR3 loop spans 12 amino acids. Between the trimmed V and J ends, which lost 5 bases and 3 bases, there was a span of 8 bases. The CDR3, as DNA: TGTGCCAGCAGCCGGAACCACTACGAGCAGTACTTC. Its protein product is CASSRNHYEQYF.

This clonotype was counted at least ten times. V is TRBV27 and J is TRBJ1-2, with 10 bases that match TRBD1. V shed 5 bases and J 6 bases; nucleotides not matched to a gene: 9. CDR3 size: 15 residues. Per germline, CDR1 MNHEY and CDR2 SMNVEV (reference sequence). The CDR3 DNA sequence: TGTGCCAGCAGTCCGGGACAGGGGCGCCCGCATGGCTACACCTTC. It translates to CASSPGQGRPHGYTF.

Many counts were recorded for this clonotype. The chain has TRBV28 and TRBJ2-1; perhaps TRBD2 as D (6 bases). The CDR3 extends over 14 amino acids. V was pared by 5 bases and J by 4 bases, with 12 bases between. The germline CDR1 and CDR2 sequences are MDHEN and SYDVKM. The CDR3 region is CASSPSGVYNEQFF. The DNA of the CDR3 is TGTGCCAGCAGTCCATCGGGGGTTTACAATGAGCAGTTCTTC.

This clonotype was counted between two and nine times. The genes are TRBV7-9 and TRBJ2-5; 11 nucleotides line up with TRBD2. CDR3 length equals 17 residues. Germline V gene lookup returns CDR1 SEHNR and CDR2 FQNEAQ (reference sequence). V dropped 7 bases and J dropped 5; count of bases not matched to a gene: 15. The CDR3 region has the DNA TGTGCCAGCACCCGACACTTAGCGGGAGGGGGTGAGGAGACCCAGTACTTC. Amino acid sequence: CASTRHLAGGGEETQYF.

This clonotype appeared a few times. The chain's CDR3 is CASSQGTSEKPTGELFF. CDR3 coding DNA: TGTGCCAGCAGCCAAGGGACTAGCGAAAAACCCACCGGGGAGCTGTTTTTT. The J gene is TRBJ2-2, the V gene TRBV4-2; 9 nucleotides line up with TRBD2. This CDR3 is built from 17 residues. Trimming took 1 base from V and 4 from J; bases not matched to a gene: 7. Germline V gene lookup returns CDR1 LGHNA and CDR2 YNFKEQ.

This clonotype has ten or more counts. This chain's CDR3 is CASSELGRETQYF. In DNA, the CDR3 is TGTGCCAGCAGTGAACTGGGCAGGGAGACCCAGTACTTC. The chain recombines TRBV2 with TRBJ2-5, with D uncertain. CDR1 SNHLY and CDR2 FYNNEI come from the germline V gene. This CDR3 region has 13 residues. V lost 2 bases, J lost 5 bases, and 9 bases lay in between.

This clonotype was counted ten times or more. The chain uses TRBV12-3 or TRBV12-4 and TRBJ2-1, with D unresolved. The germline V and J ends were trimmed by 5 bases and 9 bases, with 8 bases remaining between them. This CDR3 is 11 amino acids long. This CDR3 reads CASSRLVEQFF. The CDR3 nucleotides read TGTGCCAGCAGTCGTCTGGTTGAGCAGTTCTTC.

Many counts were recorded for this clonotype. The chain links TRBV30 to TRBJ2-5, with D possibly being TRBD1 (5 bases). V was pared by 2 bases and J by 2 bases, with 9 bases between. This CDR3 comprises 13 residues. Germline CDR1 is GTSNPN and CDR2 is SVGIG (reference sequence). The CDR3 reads CAWSKGYQETQYF. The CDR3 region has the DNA TGTGCCTGGAGTAAGGGGTATCAAGAGACCCAGTACTTC.

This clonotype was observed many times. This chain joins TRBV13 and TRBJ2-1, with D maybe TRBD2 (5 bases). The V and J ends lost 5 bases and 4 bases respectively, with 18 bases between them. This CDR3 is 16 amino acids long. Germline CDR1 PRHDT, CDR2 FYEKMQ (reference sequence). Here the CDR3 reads CASSLTGNSRYNEQFF. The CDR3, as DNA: TGTGCCAGCAGCCTTACCGGGAACAGCCGGTACAATGAGCAGTTCTTC.

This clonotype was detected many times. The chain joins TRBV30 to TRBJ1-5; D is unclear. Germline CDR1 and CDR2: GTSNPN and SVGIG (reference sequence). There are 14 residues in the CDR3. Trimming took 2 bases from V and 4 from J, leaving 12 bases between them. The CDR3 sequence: CAWSRRQSNQPQHF. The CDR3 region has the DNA TGTGCCTGGAGTCGGCGTCAGAGTAATCAGCCCCAGCATTTT.

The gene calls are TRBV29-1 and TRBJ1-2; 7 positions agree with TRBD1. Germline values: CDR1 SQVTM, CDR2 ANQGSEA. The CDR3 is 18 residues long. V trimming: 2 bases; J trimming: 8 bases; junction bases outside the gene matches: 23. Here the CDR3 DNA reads TGCAGCGTTGAACCCTTTACCAACAACAGGGGCTTCTGGGGGGGCTACACCTTC. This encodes CSVEPFTNNRGFWGGYTF. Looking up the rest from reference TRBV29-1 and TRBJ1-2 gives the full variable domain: SAVISQKPSRDICQRGTSLTIQCQVDSQVTMMFWYRQQPGQSLTLIATANQGSEATYESGFVIDKFPISRPNLTFSTLTVSNMSPEDSSIYLCSVEPFTNNRGFWGGYTFGSGTRLTVV.

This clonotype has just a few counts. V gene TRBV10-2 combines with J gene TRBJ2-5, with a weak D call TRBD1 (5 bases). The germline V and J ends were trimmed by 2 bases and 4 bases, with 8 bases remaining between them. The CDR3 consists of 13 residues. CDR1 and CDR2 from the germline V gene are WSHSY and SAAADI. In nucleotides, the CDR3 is TGCGCCAGCAGTGAGCAGGGCGTAGAGACCCAGTACTTC. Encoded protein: CASSEQGVETQYF.

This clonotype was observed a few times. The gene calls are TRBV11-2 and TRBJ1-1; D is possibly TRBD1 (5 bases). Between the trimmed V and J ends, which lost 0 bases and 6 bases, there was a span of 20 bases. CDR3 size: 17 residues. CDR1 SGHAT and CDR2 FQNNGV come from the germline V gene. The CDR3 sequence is CASSLEATVLGESEAFF. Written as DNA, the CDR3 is TGTGCCAGCAGCTTAGAGGCGACAGTCCTCGGGGAGTCTGAAGCTTTCTTT.

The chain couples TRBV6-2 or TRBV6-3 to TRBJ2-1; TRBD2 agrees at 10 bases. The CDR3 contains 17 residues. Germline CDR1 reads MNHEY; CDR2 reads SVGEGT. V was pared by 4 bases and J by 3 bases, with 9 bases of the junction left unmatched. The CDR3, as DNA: TGTGCCAGCAGTTCAACCGCGGGACTAGCGCTCTACAATGAGCAGTTCTTC. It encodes CASSSTAGLALYNEQFF.